This TCR beta chain stems from a study of blood T cell repertoires in COVID-19. Looking at the study overall: Sources were T cells, B-cell-depleted T cells, or PBMCs; the material itself was cDNA or gDNA.

Germline assignment: CDR1 KGHSH and CDR2 LQKENI. With 4 bases removed from V and 0 bases from J, the gap between germline ends came to 16 bases. This CDR3 contains 17 residues. The protocol was immunoSEQ multiplex PCR, while the TCRdb copy is restricted to in-frame clones and leaves out a portion. The sample consists of under 250,000 clones, around 80% of them appearing once. This clone was picked up one time. Material for sequencing was peripheral blood. This receptor was taken from a man in his fifties or sixties with active or convalescent COVID-19. The chain links TRBV18 to TRBJ1-5; D call uncertain. In DNA form, the CDR3 reads TGTGCCAGCTCACAACTCGCCTGGGGAGATAGCAATCAGCCCCAGCATTTT. Its translation is CASSQLAWGDSNQPQHF.